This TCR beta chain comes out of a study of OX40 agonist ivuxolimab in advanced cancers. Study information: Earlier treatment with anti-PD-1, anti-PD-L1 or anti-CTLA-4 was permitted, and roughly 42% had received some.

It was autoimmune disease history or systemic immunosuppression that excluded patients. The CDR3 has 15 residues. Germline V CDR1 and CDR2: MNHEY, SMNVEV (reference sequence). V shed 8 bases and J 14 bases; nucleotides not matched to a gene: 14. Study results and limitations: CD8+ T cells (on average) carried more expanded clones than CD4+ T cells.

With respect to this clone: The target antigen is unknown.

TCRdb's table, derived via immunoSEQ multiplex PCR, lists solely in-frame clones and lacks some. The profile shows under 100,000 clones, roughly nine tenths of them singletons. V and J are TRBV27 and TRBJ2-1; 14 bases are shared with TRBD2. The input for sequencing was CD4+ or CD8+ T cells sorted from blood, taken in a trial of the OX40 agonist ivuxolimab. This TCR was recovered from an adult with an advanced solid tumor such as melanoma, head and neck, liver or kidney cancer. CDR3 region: CASAPPTTSGRVKFF. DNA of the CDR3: TGTGCCAGCGCCCCTCCCACGACTAGCGGGAGGGTGAAGTTCTTC.